The 14 T cell receptor beta chains listed next were all sequenced from one sample in a study of blood T cell repertoires in COVID-19. Only in-frame clones appear in the TCRdb table, and some are missing; sequencing was by immunoSEQ multiplex PCR. Counted here are a few hundred thousand clones, roughly 91% occurring once; the ten biggest clones make up approximately 4.1%. The sample was PBMCs or T cells enriched from blood (not recorded which). The receptor set was obtained from a woman aged 25 to 39 who had recovered from COVID-19.

This sequence joins TRBV27 and TRBJ2-1, with D possibly matching TRBD1 (6 bases). Germline V gene sequence: CDR1 MNHEY, CDR2 SMNVEV (reference sequence). The CDR3 spans 15 residues. V lost 2 bases, J lost 5 bases, and 13 bases lay in between. CDR3 sequence reads: CASSLIRTENNEQFF. The CDR3 DNA reads as TGTGCCAGCAGTTTAATCCGGACAGAGAACAATGAGCAGTTCTTC.

V and J are TRBV19 and TRBJ2-2; D possibly corresponds to TRBD1 (6 bases). The V end lost 2 bases, the J end lost 8 bases, and 6 bases lay between the germline ends. The CDR3 runs to 12 residues. Germline V lookup: CDR1 LNHDA, CDR2 SQIVND (reference sequence). DNA for the CDR3: TGTGCCAGTAGTATAAGGGGGGGGGAGCTGTTTTTT. As protein: CASSIRGGELFF.

This chain links TRBV9 with TRBJ2-1; possibly TRBD2 for D (5 bases). The germline V and J ends were trimmed by 3 bases and 7 bases, with 11 bases remaining between them. The length of the CDR3 is 13 residues. The germline CDR1 and CDR2 sequences are SGDLS and YYNGEE. In DNA form, the CDR3 reads TGTGCCAGCAGCGCCTCCACGGGGAATGAGCAGTTCTTC. It yields the protein CASSASTGNEQFF.

The gene calls are TRBV3-1 (or the pseudogene TRBV3-2) and TRBJ2-1; TRBD2 agrees at 10 bases. The junction had 12 bases not matched to a gene; V was cut back by 3 bases and J by 7 bases. Germline-derived CDR1 and CDR2 are LGHDT and YNNKEL (reference sequence). This CDR3 is built from 17 residues. CDR3 in amino acids: CASSQSLAGVKGNEQFF. The CDR3 nucleotides read TGTGCCAGCAGCCAGTCGCTAGCGGGAGTCAAGGGGAATGAGCAGTTCTTC.

The V and J genes are TRBV23-1 and TRBJ2-1; 9 bases are a match to TRBD2. TRBV23-1 is annotated as an ORF whose role is uncertain. V lost 0 bases and J lost 6; bases outside the gene matches: 9. CDR3 size: 17 residues. The CDR3 is CASSQSTLSGSGNEQFF. Written as DNA, the CDR3 is TGCGCCAGCAGTCAATCTACCCTTAGCGGGAGCGGCAATGAGCAGTTCTTC.

The chain is built from TRBV19 and TRBJ1-1, with TRBD1 matching over 7 bases. This CDR3 is 13 amino acids long. V shed 6 bases, J shed 0 bases, and the junction held 1 base outside the gene matches. Germline V gene data show CDR1 as LNHDA and CDR2 as SQIVND (reference sequence). The CDR3 DNA sequence: TGTGCCAGTAGGGGACAGATGAACACTGAAGCTTTCTTT. It translates to CASRGQMNTEAFF.

This chain uses TRBV10-1 with TRBJ1-6, with a weak D call TRBD1 (6 bases). Trimming took off 7 bases at V and 5 bases at J, with 21 bases between the two ends. CDR1 is WNHNN and CDR2 is SYGVQD in the germline V gene (reference sequence). This CDR3 comprises 17 residues. The CDR3 DNA sequence: TGCGCCAGCAAACCTACATATTGGACAGATAATAATTCACCCCTCCACTTT. The encoded protein is CASKPTYWTDNNSPLHF.

The rearrangement links TRBV30 to TRBJ2-5; 8 bases are a match to TRBD1. The germline V gene has CDR1 GTSNPN and CDR2 SVGIG (reference sequence). This CDR3 region has 14 residues. V lost 0 bases and J lost 5; bases outside the gene matches: 5. CDR3 residues: CAWSVQGARETQYF. The CDR3 region has the DNA TGTGCCTGGAGTGTCCAGGGGGCCCGGGAGACCCAGTACTTC.

The chain recombines TRBV12-3 or TRBV12-4 with TRBJ1-2, with TRBD1 as a possible D gene (6 bases). Trimming left V 6 bases short and J 4 bases short, with 9 bases between. This CDR3 spans 12 amino acids. The CDR3 DNA is TGTGCCAGCAGACTGGACAGCTATGGCTACACCTTC. The encoded protein is CASRLDSYGYTF.

At least ten counts were recorded for this clone. The chain combines TRBV28 with TRBJ2-3; 10 bases agree with TRBD2. The germline V gene has CDR1 MDHEN and CDR2 SYDVKM. This CDR3 has 17 amino acids. Trimming cost V 4 bases and J 2 bases; bases outside gene matches: 9. This CDR3 reads CASSSPFGLADTDTQYF. CDR3 bases: TGTGCCAGCAGTTCTCCCTTCGGACTAGCGGACACAGATACGCAGTATTTT. Supplemented by reference TRBV28 and TRBJ2-3, the full variable domain reads DVKVTQSSRYLVKRTGEKVFLECVQDMDHENMFWYRQDPGLGLRLIYFSYDVKMKEKGDIPEGYSVSREKKERFSLILESASTNQTSMYLCASSSPFGLADTDTQYFGPGTRLTVL.

The sample holds one count of this clone. The chain employs TRBV28 and TRBJ2-1, with TRBD2 identical over 10 bases. CDR1 is MDHEN, CDR2 SYDVKM, per germline. V shed 2 bases and J 1 base; nucleotides not matched to a gene: 5. The CDR3 sequence is 17 residues long. DNA of the CDR3: TGTGCCAGCAGTTTAATGGGACTAGCGCTTTCCTACAATGAGCAGTTCTTC. Encoded protein: CASSLMGLALSYNEQFF.

The chain employs TRBV7-2 and TRBJ2-5; weak D call: TRBD1 (7 bases). This CDR3 contains 16 residues. Trimming stripped 5 bases from V and 1 base from J, with 17 bases between. Germline-derived CDR1 and CDR2 are SGHTA and FQGNSA. This CDR3 reads CASSPQGGGFQETQYF. CDR3 in DNA: TGTGCCAGCAGCCCCCAGGGGGGAGGCTTCCAAGAGACCCAGTACTTC. The variable domain in full, with the rest retrieved from reference TRBV7-2 and TRBJ2-5, is GAGVSQSPSNKVTEKGKDVELRCDPISGHTALYWYRQSLGQGLEFLIYFQGNSAPDKSGLPSDRFSAERTGGSVSTLTIQRTQQEDSAVYLCASSPQGGGFQETQYFGPGTRLLVL.

The gene calls are TRBV27 and TRBJ2-7; D possibly corresponds to TRBD1 (5 bases). The CDR3 extends over 13 amino acids. In germline, CDR1 is MNHEY, CDR2 SMNVEV (reference sequence). Between the trimmed V and J ends, which lost 6 bases and 4 bases, there was a span of 13 bases. In DNA form, the CDR3 reads TGTGCCAGCAGCCCCGCAGGGTCGTACGAGCAGTACTTC. It yields the protein CASSPAGSYEQYF.

V and J are TRBV2 and TRBJ2-3; 10 nucleotides agree with TRBD1. After removal of 6 bases from V and 3 bases from J, the junction contained 3 bases not matched to a gene. The CDR3 contains 14 residues. Germline loops: CDR1 SNHLY, CDR2 FYNNEI. The CDR3 DNA reads TGTGCCAGCAGCAGACAGGGGGCGACAGATACGCAGTATTTT. Translated: CASSRQGATDTQYF.